Listed below are T cell receptor beta chains from one sample, sequenced in a study of CD8+ T cells in alopecia areata. Data came from immunoSEQ multiplex PCR; TCRdb stores just in-frame clones and leaves some out. The data contain 75,000 to 85,000 clones, approximately 64% of them singletons. Sequenced here: CD8+ T cells sorted from blood, sampled at week 24, from a patient treated with tofacitinib. The source is a human donor with alopecia areata. The conserved cysteine and the conserved F or W are not part of the CDR3 here. Fields, in order: V gene, clone size, CDR3 protein. Size is stated for part of the rows, as once, few or many counts, or as a class when the clone is expanded.

>TRBV2|-
ASSEAGLSEAF
>TRBV5-1|once
ASSEENSYEQY
>TRBV27|-
ASSLLGSQPQH
>TRBV5-1|-
ASSLQGYTTEAF
>TRBV19|-
ASRTSGAVEQF
>TRBV5-4|few
ASSLDRVYNEQF
>TRBV30|-
ALEDWRAGNEQF
>TRBV18|-
ASSPGGVQPQH
>TRBV6-5|-
ASSYNEVGNTEAF
>TRBV7-2|-
ASSPPGGEKLF
>TRBV7-2|-
ASSSGLISLNQPQH
>TRBV30|-
AWMDRGFHEQF
>TRBV5-1|-
ASSLAWAGGETQY
>TRBV7-2|-
ASSYVPSGANVLT
>TRBV6-6|-
ASSYMPGENTGELF
>TRBV9|-
ASSTLDGLNTEAF
>TRBV29-1|few
SVTTGEGYT
>TRBV5-1|-
ASSLAAGNQETQY
>TRBV29-1|-
SVGDRGYNEQF
>TRBV4-3|-
ASSQDLPMGANEQF
>TRBV4-1|-
ASSTSPEGWNQPQH
>TRBV6-1|-
ASRDRPNTEAF
>TRBV30|-
AWSGLEETQY
>TRBV9|-
ASSVWGPDTQY
>TRBV28|-
ASSLLPGRSYGYT
>TRBV7-9|-
ASSSGPGQETQY
>TRBV5-1|few
ASSLIFKLRGAGTGELF
>TRBV7-9|-
ASSPPYSPDTQY
>TRBV4-1|-
ASSQEIVTGNTEAF
>TRBV9|-
ASSPGTSGRREQF
>TRBV29-1|few
SVEGMDGYT
>TRBV4-1|few
ASSQDRGTYEQY
>TRBV4-1|few
ASSPEPTPPDTQY
>TRBV30|-
AWSGDGNTEAF
>TRBV13|-
ASSLSQVGTGAEAF
>TRBV29-1|-
SVEGLDRGDSYEQY
>TRBV7-9|-
ASSSTSVLYTDTQY
>TRBV4-1|-
ASSQSAGPENGYT